Ten or more counts support the clone carrying this T cell receptor beta chain. These data come from a study of T cells in Graves' hyperthyroidism and ophthalmopathy. Amplification of TCR beta CDR3 regions used RNA as the template. During a first-round RT-PCR of the TCR CDR3, the HTBI primer set was used. MiXCR, applied by TCRdb to the multiplex PCR reads, yields one record per CDR3 protein. The table records approximately 620,000 distinct CDR3 sequences, roughly a sixth of them present only once. V shed 2 bases and J 6 bases; nucleotides not matched to a gene: 0. Germline CDR1 reads MDHEN; CDR2 reads SYDVKM. This CDR3 is built from 13 residues.

The sample taken for sequencing was blood. The receptor's source is a woman aged 40 to 50 with Graves' ophthalmopathy. V is TRBV28 and J is TRBJ2-4; 8 bases line up with TRBD1. The CDR3 is CASSLGTGNIQYF. In nucleotides, the CDR3 is TGTGCCAGCAGTTTAGGGACAGGAAACATTCAGTACTTC.